Listed below are T cell receptor beta chains from one sample, sequenced in a study of T cell responses to AZD1222 COVID-19 vaccine. The method was immunoSEQ multiplex PCR; TCRdb's version includes in-frame clones alone and lacks a portion of them. The sample records 30,000 to 40,000 clones, around three quarters being singletons. The input for sequencing was peripheral blood, taken 28 days after the second AZD1222 dose. These receptors came from an adult who received the AZD1222 COVID-19 vaccine. CDR3s include the opening cysteine and the closing phenylalanine or tryptophan. The D gene is left open where the match is weak. Only part of the rows carry a size: once, few, many, or a class if the clone is expanded.

CDR3aa,CDR3nt,j_gene,d_gene,abundance,v_gene
CASSYSASGNGELFF,TGTGCCAGCAGTTACTCGGCTAGCGGGAATGGGGAGCTGTTTTTT,TRBJ2-2,TRBD2,once,TRBV6-5
CASSSNGGEETQYF,TGTGCCAGCAGCTCTAATGGGGGAGAAGAGACCCAGTACTTC,TRBJ2-5,.,.,TRBV11-3
CASSQGGGIYGYTF,TGTGCCAGCAGCCAAGGGGGCGGAATCTATGGCTACACCTTC,TRBJ1-2,.,few,TRBV3-1/TRBV3-2
CASSLGLTQYF,TGTGCCAGCAGTTTGGGGCTAACGCAGTATTTT,TRBJ2-3,.,.,TRBV12-3/TRBV12-4
CASRGTPQGAVTPLHF,TGTGCCAGCAGAGGAACTCCACAGGGGGCTGTGACACCCCTCCACTTT,TRBJ1-6,TRBD1,.,TRBV25-1
CASSWDSGNTIYF,TGTGCCAGCAGCTGGGACAGTGGAAACACCATATATTTT,TRBJ1-3,TRBD1,.,TRBV2
CASAPLGGSYEQYF,TGCGCCAGCGCCCCCTTGGGGGGCTCCTACGAGCAGTACTTC,TRBJ2-7,.,.,TRBV5-1
CASSESGTRGAGELFF,TGTGCCAGCAGTGAATCTGGGACCAGGGGGGCCGGGGAGCTGTTTTTT,TRBJ2-2,.,.,TRBV6-1
CASSLKGGVVTDTQYF,TGTGCCAGCAGCCTAAAGGGGGGAGTTGTCACAGATACGCAGTATTTT,TRBJ2-3,.,.,TRBV7-2
CASSRDINEQFF,TGTGCCAGTAGTAGGGACATAAATGAGCAGTTCTTC,TRBJ2-1,.,.,TRBV19
CATASVETQYF,TGTGCTACGGCTAGCGTAGAGACCCAGTACTTC,TRBJ2-5,.,.,TRBV3-1/TRBV3-2
CASSARSYTEAFF,TGTGCCAGCAGCGCCCGTTCTTACACTGAAGCTTTCTTT,TRBJ1-1,.,few,TRBV7-8
CASSFRREDYGYTF,TGCGCCAGCAGTTTCCGCCGGGAGGACTATGGCTACACCTTC,TRBJ1-2,.,few,TRBV10-2
CASSLASGDNEQFF,TGTGCCAGCAGCCTTGCTAGCGGGGACAATGAGCAGTTCTTC,TRBJ2-1,TRBD2,.,TRBV3-1/TRBV3-2
CASSRGDGGNYGYTF,TGTGCCAGCAGTCGAGGGGACGGGGGTAACTATGGCTACACCTTC,TRBJ1-2,.,.,TRBV6-6
CASSYSARTEAFF,TGTGCCAGCAGTTACTCCGCGCGGACTGAAGCTTTCTTT,TRBJ1-1,.,.,TRBV6-5
CASSRESEAGELFF,TGTGCCAGCAGCCGGGAGAGTGAAGCCGGGGAGCTGTTTTTT,TRBJ2-2,.,.,TRBV4-2
CASSAGANYGYTF,TGCGCCAGCAGTGCAGGGGCGAATTATGGCTACACCTTC,TRBJ1-2,.,.,TRBV10-1
CASSVPGQGNYGYTF,TGTGCCAGTAGTGTACCGGGACAGGGCAACTATGGCTACACCTTC,TRBJ1-2,TRBD1,.,TRBV19
CASSLREKLFF,TGTGCCAGCTCACTAAGGGAAAAACTGTTTTTT,TRBJ1-4,.,.,TRBV18
CASSIGDRGGYTF,TGTGCCAGCAGTATCGGCGACAGGGGTGGCTACACCTTC,TRBJ1-2,TRBD1,few,TRBV25-1
CASSFGQGTYEQYF,TGCGCCAGCAGCTTTGGACAGGGGACCTACGAGCAGTACTTC,TRBJ2-7,TRBD1,.,TRBV5-1
CASSVRGRDSGANVLTF,TGTGCCAGCAGCGTAAGGGGGAGGGACTCTGGGGCCAACGTCCTGACTTTC,TRBJ2-6,.,.,TRBV7-6
CASSLGVVDTEAFF,TGTGCCAGCAGCTTAGGGGTAGTGGACACTGAAGCTTTCTTT,TRBJ1-1,.,.,TRBV7-2
CASSRQVDNSPLHF,TGTGCCAGCAGCAGACAGGTGGACAATTCACCCCTCCACTTT,TRBJ1-6,.,.,TRBV11-2
CASSRSTAHGDQGTQHF,TGTGCCAGCAGCAGATCGACCGCCCACGGGGACCAGGGGACCCAGCATTTT,TRBJ1-5,.,.,TRBV21-1
CASSFRQGRLNIQYF,TGTGCCAGCAGTTTCAGACAGGGCCGTTTGAACATTCAGTACTTC,TRBJ2-4,TRBD1,once,TRBV27
CASSPMGVSTDTQYF,TGCGCCAGCAGCCCTATGGGCGTAAGCACAGATACGCAGTATTTT,TRBJ2-3,.,medium-sized,TRBV4-3
CASSLERTGINTEAFF,TGTGCCAGCAGCTTAGAGAGGACAGGGATTAACACTGAAGCTTTCTTT,TRBJ1-1,TRBD1,.,TRBV7-9
CARRGNYGYTF,TGTGCCCGCAGGGGAAACTATGGCTACACCTTC,TRBJ1-2,.,.,TRBV30
CASSLDQGTYNSPLHF,TGTGCCAGCAGCTTAGATCAGGGAACCTATAATTCACCCCTCCACTTT,TRBJ1-6,.,.,TRBV11-3
CASSQVFGPAEGYTF,TGCGCCAGCAGCCAAGTATTCGGGCCTGCCGAAGGCTACACCTTC,TRBJ1-2,.,few,TRBV4-1
CASKPYQGTDTQYF,TGTGCCAGCAAACCCTATCAGGGAACAGATACGCAGTATTTT,TRBJ2-3,.,.,TRBV6-5
CASSSRNSGWVGSGANVLTF,TGTGCCAGCAGCTCCAGGAACTCCGGCTGGGTGGGCTCTGGGGCCAACGTCCTGACTTTC,TRBJ2-6,.,.,TRBV7-3
CASREYYTIYF,TGTGCCAGCAGGGAATATTACACCATATATTTT,TRBJ1-3,.,once,TRBV28
CASSKLPTGPEAFF,TGTGCCAGCAGCAAACTACCGACAGGGCCTGAAGCTTTCTTT,TRBJ1-1,.,.,TRBV21-1
CASRLVTGYGGRNSGNTIYF,TGTGCCAGCAGGCTTGTTACAGGGTACGGGGGAAGGAACTCTGGAAACACCATATATTTT,TRBJ1-3,.,.,TRBV2
CASSLTPNSPLHF,TGTGCCAGCAGCCTCACACCGAATTCACCCCTCCACTTT,TRBJ1-6,.,.,TRBV11-2
CAISESADSLSTDTQYF,TGTGCCATCAGTGAGTCGGCAGATTCCCTTTCCACAGATACGCAGTATTTT,TRBJ2-3,.,few,TRBV10-3
CASSLGTGSSNTEAFF,TGCGCCAGCAGCTTAGGCACAGGCTCCTCGAACACTGAAGCTTTCTTT,TRBJ1-1,.,.,TRBV5-1
CASSLEVGTQYF,TGTGCCAGCAGCTTGGAGGTCGGGACCCAGTACTTC,TRBJ2-5,.,.,TRBV5-8
CASSRQGSEAFF,TGTGCCAGCAGTCGACAGGGTTCTGAAGCTTTCTTT,TRBJ1-1,TRBD1,.,TRBV12-3/TRBV12-4
CASSLFQGGEKLFF,TGTGCCAGCAGCTTGTTTCAGGGAGGTGAAAAACTGTTTTTT,TRBJ1-4,.,.,TRBV7-9
CASSYSPGKRELFF,TGTGCCAGCAGTTACTCCCCCGGAAAGAGGGAGCTGTTTTTT,TRBJ2-2,.,.,TRBV6-5